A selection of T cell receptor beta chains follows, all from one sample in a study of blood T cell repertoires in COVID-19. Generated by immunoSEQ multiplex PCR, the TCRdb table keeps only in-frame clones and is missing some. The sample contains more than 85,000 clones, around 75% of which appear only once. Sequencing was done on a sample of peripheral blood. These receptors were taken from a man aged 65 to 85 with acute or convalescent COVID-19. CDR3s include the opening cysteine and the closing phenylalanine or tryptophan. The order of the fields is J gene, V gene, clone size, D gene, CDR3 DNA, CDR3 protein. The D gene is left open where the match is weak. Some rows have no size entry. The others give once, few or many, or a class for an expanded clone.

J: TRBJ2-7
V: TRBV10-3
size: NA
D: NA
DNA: TGTGCCATCGGGCAGGGGGGCTACGAGCAGTACTTC
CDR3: CAIGQGGYEQYF

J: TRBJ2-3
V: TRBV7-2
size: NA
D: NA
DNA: TGTGCCAGCATCCCGCCCCCAGGTAGCACAGATACGCAGTATTTT
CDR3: CASIPPPGSTDTQYF

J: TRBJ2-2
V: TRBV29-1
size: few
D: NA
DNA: TGCAGCGTTGCGGGCACCGGGGAGCTGTTTTTT
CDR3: CSVAGTGELFF

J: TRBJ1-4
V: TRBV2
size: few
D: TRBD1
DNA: TGTGCCAGCAGTGGGGCCGGGACAGTGAAACTTAGGGGTGTTTTT
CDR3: CASSGAGTVKLRGVF

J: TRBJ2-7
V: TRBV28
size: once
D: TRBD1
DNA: TGTGCCAGCAGTTCCGCCACAGGGGGCTCCTACGAGCAGTACTTC
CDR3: CASSSATGGSYEQYF

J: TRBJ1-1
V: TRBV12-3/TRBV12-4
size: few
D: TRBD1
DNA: TGTGCCAGCAGAAGACAGGGAAGCACTGAAGCTTTCTTT
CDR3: CASRRQGSTEAFF

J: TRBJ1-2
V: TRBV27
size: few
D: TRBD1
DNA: TGTGCCAGCAGTTACTCAGGGGGCCAAGATGGCTACACCTTC
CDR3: CASSYSGGQDGYTF

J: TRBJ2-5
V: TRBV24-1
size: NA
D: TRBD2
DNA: TGTGCCACCAGTCGGGAGGGCCGGAGTGGAGAGACCCAGTACTTC
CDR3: CATSREGRSGETQYF

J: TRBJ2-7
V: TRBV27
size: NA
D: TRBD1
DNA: TGTGCCAGCAGTTTAACTCAGGGGGCAGGGGGCACCTACGAGCAGTACTTC
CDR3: CASSLTQGAGGTYEQYF

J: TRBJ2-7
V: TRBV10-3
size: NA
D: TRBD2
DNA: TGTGCCACCGGATCCGGGACTAGCGGGGCCTCCTACTACGAGCAGTACTTC
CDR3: CATGSGTSGASYYEQYF

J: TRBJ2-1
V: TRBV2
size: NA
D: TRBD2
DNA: TGTGCCAGCAGCGATAAGACTAGCGGGGACTACAATGAGCAGTTCTTC
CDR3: CASSDKTSGDYNEQFF

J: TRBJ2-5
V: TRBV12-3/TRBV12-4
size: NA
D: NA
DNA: TGTGCCAGCAGTTCCCCTCCCCAGTTAACCCAGTACTTC
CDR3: CASSSPPQLTQYF

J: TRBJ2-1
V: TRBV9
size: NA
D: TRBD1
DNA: TGTGCCAGCAGCGCGCAGGGGGACTCCTACAATGAGCAGTTCTTC
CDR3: CASSAQGDSYNEQFF

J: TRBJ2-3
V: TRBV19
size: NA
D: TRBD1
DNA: TGTGCCAGTAGTATTGGCCGGGACAGGGGCACAGATACGCAGTATTTT
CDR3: CASSIGRDRGTDTQYF

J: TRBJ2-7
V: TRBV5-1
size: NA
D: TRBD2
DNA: TGCGCCAGCGGTTCAGGGGAGAGCGGGAGCGAGCAGTACTTC
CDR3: CASGSGESGSEQYF

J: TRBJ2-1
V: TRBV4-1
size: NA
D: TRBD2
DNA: TGCGCCAGCAGCCAAGATGAACTAGCGGGAGGGAGCTCCTACAATGAGCAGTTCTTC
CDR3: CASSQDELAGGSSYNEQFF

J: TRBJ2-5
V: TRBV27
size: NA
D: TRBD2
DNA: TGTGCCAGCAGTTTCCGGGACTACCACCAAGAGACCCAGTACTTC
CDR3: CASSFRDYHQETQYF

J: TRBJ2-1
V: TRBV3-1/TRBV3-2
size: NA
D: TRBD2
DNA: TGTGCCAGCAGCCGACGACCCGGGACTAGCGGGAGGTCTTCCCCCAATGAGCAGTTCTTC
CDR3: CASSRRPGTSGRSSPNEQFF

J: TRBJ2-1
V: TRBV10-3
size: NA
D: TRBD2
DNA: TGTGCCATCAGTGAGGCCGCGGGACTAGCCGGTGAGGGGGAGCAGTTCTTC
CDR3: CAISEAAGLAGEGEQFF

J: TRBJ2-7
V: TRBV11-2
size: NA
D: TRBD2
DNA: TGTGCCAGCAGCACCCTCGCCGGGACTAGGGGCTCCTACGAGCAGTACTTC
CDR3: CASSTLAGTRGSYEQYF

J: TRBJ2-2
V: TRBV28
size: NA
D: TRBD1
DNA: TGTGCCAGCAGGTGGACAGGGCGAACCGGGGAGCTGTTTTTT
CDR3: CASRWTGRTGELFF

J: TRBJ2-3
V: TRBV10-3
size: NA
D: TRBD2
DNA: TGTGCCATCAGTGAAGGCCGGAGCGGGAGGGCCAGCACAGATACGCAGTATTTT
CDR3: CAISEGRSGRASTDTQYF

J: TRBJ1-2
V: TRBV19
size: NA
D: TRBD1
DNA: TGTGCCAGTAAGATTGGGACAGGGGACTATGGCTACACCTTC
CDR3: CASKIGTGDYGYTF

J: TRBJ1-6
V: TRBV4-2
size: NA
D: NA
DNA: TGTGCCAGCAGCCAAGGGTCCCCGCAGGGGAATGCCTATAATTCACCCCTCCACTTT
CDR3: CASSQGSPQGNAYNSPLHF

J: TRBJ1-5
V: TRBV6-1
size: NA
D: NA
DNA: TGTGCCAGCAGTGAATTCTTGGCAGGGGTTGGCCAGCCCCAGCATTTT
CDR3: CASSEFLAGVGQPQHF

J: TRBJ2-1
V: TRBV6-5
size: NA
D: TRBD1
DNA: TGTGCCAGCAGTTACTCCTCCGGGACAGCCTACAATGAGCAGTTCTTC
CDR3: CASSYSSGTAYNEQFF

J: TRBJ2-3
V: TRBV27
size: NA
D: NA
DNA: TGTGCCAGCAGTTTAAACGGGATGGAGGCAGATACGCAGTATTTT
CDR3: CASSLNGMEADTQYF

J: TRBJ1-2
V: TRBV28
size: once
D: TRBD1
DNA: TGTGCCAGCAGCCTGGGACAGAGCTATGGCTACACCTTC
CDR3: CASSLGQSYGYTF

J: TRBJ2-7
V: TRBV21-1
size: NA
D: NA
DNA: TGTGCCAGCAGCAAGAAAGGTTTGATTAGGAGCTCCTACGAGCAGTACTTC
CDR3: CASSKKGLIRSSYEQYF

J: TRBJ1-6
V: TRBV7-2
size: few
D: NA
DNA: TGTGCCAGCAGCCCGGACTCGCTAAGGTCACCCCTCCACTTT
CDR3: CASSPDSLRSPLHF

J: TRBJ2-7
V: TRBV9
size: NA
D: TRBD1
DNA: TGTGCCAGCAGCCTCCGGACAGGGATGCTTGACGAGCAGTACTTC
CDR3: CASSLRTGMLDEQYF

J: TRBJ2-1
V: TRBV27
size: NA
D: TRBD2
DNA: TGTGCCAGCAGTATTAGCGGGGCTCCGTACAATGAGCAGTTCTTC
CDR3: CASSISGAPYNEQFF

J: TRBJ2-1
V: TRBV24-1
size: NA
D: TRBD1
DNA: TGTGCCACCAGCGGGACAGAGGGGCCCAATGAGCAGTTCTTC
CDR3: CATSGTEGPNEQFF

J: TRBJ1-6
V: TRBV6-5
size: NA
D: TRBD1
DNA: TGTGCCAGCAGTCCGGAGACAGGGTCTAATTCACCCCTCCACTTT
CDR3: CASSPETGSNSPLHF

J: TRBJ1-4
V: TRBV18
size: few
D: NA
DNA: TGTGCCAGCTCACCCCGAGGAGGAAGTGAAAAACTGTTTTTT
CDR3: CASSPRGGSEKLFF

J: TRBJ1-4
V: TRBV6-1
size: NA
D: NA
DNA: TGTGCCAGCAGAAAGCCCCAGGGAGGTGAAAAACTGTTTTTT
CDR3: CASRKPQGGEKLFF

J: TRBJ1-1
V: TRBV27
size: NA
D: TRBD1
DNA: TGTGCCAGCAGCCAAACCGGGACAGGGGCCTTGAACACTGAAGCTTTCTTT
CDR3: CASSQTGTGALNTEAFF

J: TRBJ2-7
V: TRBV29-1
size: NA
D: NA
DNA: TGCAGCGTTGAGACCGGGGGGCACTCCTACGAGCAGTACTTC
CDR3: CSVETGGHSYEQYF

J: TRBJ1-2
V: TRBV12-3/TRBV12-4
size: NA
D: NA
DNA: TGTGCCAGCAGTATTGAGGGTCCTTATGGCTACACCTTC
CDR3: CASSIEGPYGYTF

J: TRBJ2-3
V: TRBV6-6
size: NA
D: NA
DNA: TGTGCCAGCAGTTACACAGGTGCTGGCACAGATACGCAGTATTTT
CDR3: CASSYTGAGTDTQYF

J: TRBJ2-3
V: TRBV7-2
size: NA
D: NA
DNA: TGTGCCAGCAGCTCCCCATCGCGGAGCCCCGGGGATACGCAGTATTTT
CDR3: CASSSPSRSPGDTQYF

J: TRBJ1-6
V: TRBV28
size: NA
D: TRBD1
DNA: TGTGCCAGCAGTTTGCGCCCCGGGACAGGGAATTCACCCCTCCACTTT
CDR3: CASSLRPGTGNSPLHF

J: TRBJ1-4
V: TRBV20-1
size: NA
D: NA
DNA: TGCAGTGCTAGGGACAGACGAAAACTGTTTTTT
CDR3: CSARDRRKLFF

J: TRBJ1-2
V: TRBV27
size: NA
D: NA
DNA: TGTGCCAGCAGTTTATCCCCGGGGAGGGCTAACTATGGCTACACCTTC
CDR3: CASSLSPGRANYGYTF

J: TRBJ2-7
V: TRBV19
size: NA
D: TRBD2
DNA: TGTGCCAGTAGTATGCCCCCCAAGCGGGAGGGATACGAGCAGTACTTC
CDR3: CASSMPPKREGYEQYF

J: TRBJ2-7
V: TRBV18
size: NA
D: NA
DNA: TGTGCCAGCTCAGGACAGTCAGATACCGAGCAGTACTTC
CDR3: CASSGQSDTEQYF

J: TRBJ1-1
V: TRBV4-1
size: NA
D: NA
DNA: TGCGCCAGCAGCATCCGAACAGGGAACACTGAAGCTTTCTTT
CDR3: CASSIRTGNTEAFF

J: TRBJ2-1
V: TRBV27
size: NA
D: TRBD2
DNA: TGTGCCAGCAGTTTTAGCGGGCCAACCTACAATGAGCAGTTCTTC
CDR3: CASSFSGPTYNEQFF

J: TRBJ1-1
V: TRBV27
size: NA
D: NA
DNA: TGTGCCAGCACTGACCGGACAAGCACTGAAGCTTTCTTT
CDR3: CASTDRTSTEAFF

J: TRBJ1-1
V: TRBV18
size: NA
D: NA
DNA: TGTGCCAGCTCACCAAATGCGAAGAACACTGAAGCTTTCTTT
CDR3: CASSPNAKNTEAFF

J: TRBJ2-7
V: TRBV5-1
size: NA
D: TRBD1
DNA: TGCGCCAGCAGCTTGGACAGGGGCTTCTCCTACGAGCAGTACTTC
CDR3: CASSLDRGFSYEQYF

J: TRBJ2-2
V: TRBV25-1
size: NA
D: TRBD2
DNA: TGTGCCAGCAGTGAGGCTAGCGGTTGGACCGGGGAGCTGTTTTTT
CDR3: CASSEASGWTGELFF

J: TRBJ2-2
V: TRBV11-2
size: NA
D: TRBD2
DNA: TGTGCCAGCAGTGTTGATCGGGCGGGAGCGGCCGGGGAGCTGTTTTTT
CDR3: CASSVDRAGAAGELFF

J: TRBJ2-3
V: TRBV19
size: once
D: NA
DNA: TGTGCCAGTAGTAACAGGGTATATCGGACAGATACGCAGTATTTT
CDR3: CASSNRVYRTDTQYF

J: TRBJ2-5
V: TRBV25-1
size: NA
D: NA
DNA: TGTGCCAGCAAGTGGGAGTACCAAGAGACCCAGTACTTC
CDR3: CASKWEYQETQYF

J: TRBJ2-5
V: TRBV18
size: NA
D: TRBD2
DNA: TGTGCCAGCTCACCCACCGGGACAACGGGAGGGGAGACCCAGTACTTC
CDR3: CASSPTGTTGGETQYF